Shown below are 6 T cell receptor beta chains from a single sample sequenced in a study of beta chain features in type 1 diabetes. The study reverse transcribed the entire isolated RNA, so it sequenced expressed TCRB transcripts. Using immunoSEQ multiplex PCR, the repertoire was profiled, and TCRdb retains in-frame clones only, with some absent. This sample has over 600,000 clones, with roughly an eighth found just once. Study-level results: In all four CD4+ subsets, TCRB CDR3 length was significantly, moderately reduced in type 1 diabetes.

These receptors lack a known antigen. The sample consisted of naive CD4+ T cells from blood. Receptor source: a man aged 25-40 years with type 1 diabetes.

The chain links TRBV5-8 to TRBJ2-3, with 12 bases matching TRBD2. This CDR3 is 17 amino acids long. Per the germline V gene, CDR1 is SGHTS and CDR2 is YDEGEE. V was pared by 0 bases and J by 3 bases, with 5 bases of the junction left unmatched. CDR3 region: CASSLAPSGGATDTQYF. The DNA of the CDR3 is TGTGCCAGCAGCTTGGCGCCTAGCGGGGGGGCAACAGATACGCAGTATTTT.

The chain combines TRBV15 with TRBJ1-5; TRBD1 matches 8 bases. Looked up from germline, CDR1 is LNHNV and CDR2 is YYDKDF (reference sequence). The CDR3 has 17 residues. J was trimmed by 0 bases and V by 1 base; bases with no gene match: 5. CDR3 in amino acids: CATSRGPTGGSNQPQHF. CDR3 DNA sequence: TGTGCCACCAGCAGAGGCCCCACAGGGGGTAGCAATCAGCCCCAGCATTTT.

This clone has only a few counts. Other DNA sequences in the same sample also yield this CDR3. The chain combines TRBV28 with TRBJ2-7; D is perhaps TRBD1 (6 bases). V lost 5 bases to trimming and J lost 3 bases, with 14 bases between them. This CDR3 spans 14 amino acids. Germline V lookup: CDR1 MDHEN, CDR2 SYDVKM. The CDR3 DNA reads as TGTGCCAGCAGTCTTCCAGGGGCTAGCTACGAGCAGTACTTC. Protein sequence: CASSLPGASYEQYF.

This clone appeared a few times. The chain recombines TRBV25-1 with TRBJ2-1; possible D gene TRBD1, 6 bases. CDR3 length equals 15 residues. The germline CDR1 and CDR2 sequences are MGHDK and SYGVNS. Trimming cost V 1 base and J 3 bases, with 10 bases left between them. CDR3 region: CASSELTGYYNEQFF. Here the CDR3 DNA reads TGTGCCAGCAGTGAATTAACAGGGTACTACAATGAGCAGTTCTTC.

This clone came up a few times. The V call is TRBV5-1, the J call TRBJ2-1; D is perhaps TRBD1 or TRBD2 (5 bases each). Germline V CDR1 and CDR2: SGHRS, YFSETQ. The CDR3 contains 15 residues. V was trimmed by 0 bases and J by 7 bases, leaving 14 bases between them. CDR3 DNA sequence: TGCGCCAGCAGCTTGGCTAGGGACGCCCAAAATGAGCAGTTCTTC. Protein product: CASSLARDAQNEQFF.

In this sample, this clone turned up a few times. This sequence joins TRBV29-1 and TRBJ2-7; D may be TRBD1 (5 bases). V was shortened by 7 bases and J by 0 bases, with 10 bases between the two germline ends. The CDR3 runs to 12 residues. Looked up from germline, CDR1 is SQVTM and CDR2 is ANQGSEA. Here the CDR3 reads CSAETDSYEQYF. DNA for the CDR3: TGCAGCGCCGAGACAGACTCCTACGAGCAGTACTTC.